These 18 T cell receptor beta chains came from one sample sequenced in a study of T cell responses to AZD1222 COVID-19 vaccine. Profiled with immunoSEQ multiplex PCR; TCRdb holds only in-frame clones, not every one. The repertoire holds about 97,000 clones, with roughly 89% as singletons. This specimen was peripheral blood, taken on day 0 of AZD1222 vaccination. The receptors stem from an adult in good health.

The V call is TRBV24-1, the J call TRBJ2-2; possible D gene TRBD1, 6 bases. Trimming removed 0 bases at V and 6 bases at J, with 7 bases between. The length of the CDR3 is 14 residues. CDR1 is KGHDR and CDR2 is SFDVKD in the germline V gene. This CDR3 is CATSDLQGSGELFF. The CDR3 DNA is TGTGCCACCAGTGATTTGCAGGGGTCCGGGGAGCTGTTTTTT.

V usage is TRBV10-2 and J usage is TRBJ2-7; D uncertain. Germline CDR1 reads WSHSY; CDR2 reads SAAADI. The germline V and J ends were trimmed by 3 bases and 3 bases, with 12 bases remaining between them. The CDR3 is made up of 14 amino acids. This chain's CDR3 is CASSDGPTIYEQYF. The CDR3 coding sequence is TGCGCCAGCAGTGATGGTCCCACCATCTACGAGCAGTACTTC.

This chain uses TRBV7-9 with TRBJ2-3, with D unclear. CDR3 size: 16 residues. Germline V lookup: CDR1 SEHNR, CDR2 FQNEAQ (reference sequence). The V end lost 3 bases, the J end lost 0 bases, and 13 bases lay between the germline ends. The CDR3 bases are TGTGCCAGCAGCTTTGGACCCCCTACTAGCACAGATACGCAGTATTTT. Its translation: CASSFGPPTSTDTQYF.

This chain connects TRBV6-6 to TRBJ1-3; no firm D call. This CDR3 has 13 residues. CDR1 is MNHNY and CDR2 is SVGAGI in the germline V gene (reference sequence). The V gene lost 8 bases and the J gene lost 2 bases, with 10 bases spanning the gap. CDR3 DNA sequence: TGTGCCAGCGAGGCGGGAACTGGAAACACCATATATTTT. It specifies CASEAGTGNTIYF.

This chain links TRBV18 with TRBJ1-5; D perhaps matches TRBD1 (6 bases). The germline V gene encodes CDR1 KGHSH and CDR2 LQKENI. The CDR3 is 15 residues long. With 2 bases removed from V and 5 bases from J, the gap between germline ends came to 13 bases. The CDR3 bases are TGTGCCAGCTCACCATGGACAGTCTCGGATCAGCCCCAGCATTTT. It yields the protein CASSPWTVSDQPQHF.

The rearrangement links TRBV7-2 to TRBJ2-2, with D possibly being TRBD2 (6 bases). CDR1 is SGHTA and CDR2 is FQGNSA in the germline V gene. There are 15 residues in the CDR3. Trimming pared 5 bases from V and 1 base from J, leaving 11 bases between. CDR3 in amino acids: CASSLLAMNTGELFF. The CDR3 DNA reads as TGTGCCAGCAGCCTACTAGCCATGAACACCGGGGAGCTGTTTTTT.

The chain uses TRBV6-1 and TRBJ2-1; maybe TRBD2 (6 bases). Trimming pared 4 bases from V and 6 bases from J, leaving 22 bases between. Per the germline V gene, CDR1 is MNHNS and CDR2 is SASEGT. CDR3 length: 17 amino acids. CDR3: CASSGRPWGVSGNEQFF. Written as DNA, the CDR3 is TGTGCCAGCAGTGGGCGACCTTGGGGGGTATCGGGCAATGAGCAGTTCTTC.

The chain combines TRBV6-5 with TRBJ2-1; D is uncertain. Germline V lookup: CDR1 MNHEY, CDR2 SVGAGI. The CDR3 loop spans 12 amino acids. V lost 4 bases, J lost 6 bases, and 7 bases lay in between. CDR3 protein: CASSSPSNEQFF. The CDR3 region has the DNA TGTGCCAGCAGTTCCCCTAGCAATGAGCAGTTCTTC.

CDR3 sequence: CASSSPPRDTQYF. The DNA of the CDR3 is TGTGCCAGCAGCTCTCCACCCCGAGATACGCAGTATTTT. This chain links TRBV7-2 with TRBJ2-3; D not certain. Germline lookup yields CDR1 SGHTA and CDR2 FQGNSA. The CDR3 consists of 13 residues. With 4 bases removed from V and 5 bases from J, the gap between germline ends came to 10 bases.

The chain recombines TRBV7-9 with TRBJ2-1; D is perhaps TRBD1 or TRBD2 (6 bases each). Trimming removed 1 base at V and 12 bases at J, with 16 bases between. The germline V gene encodes CDR1 SEHNR and CDR2 FQNEAQ (reference sequence). The CDR3 sequence is 14 residues long. The CDR3 nucleotides read TGTGCCAGCAGCTTAGGGGCAGGGGTTAGCGGGCAGTTCTTC. The encoded protein is CASSLGAGVSGQFF. The variable domain in full, with the rest retrieved from reference TRBV7-9 and TRBJ2-1, is DTGVSQNPRHKITKRGQNVTFRCDPISEHNRLYWYRQTLGQGPEFLTYFQNEAQLEKSRLLSDRFSAERPKGSFSTLEIQRTEQGDSAMYLCASSLGAGVSGQFFGPGTRLTVL.

The V and J genes are TRBV11-2 and TRBJ2-2, with no clear D. Trimming took off 5 bases at V and 0 bases at J, with 1 base between the two ends. Germline lookup yields CDR1 SGHAT and CDR2 FQNNGV. CDR3 length: 12 residues. CDR3 sequence reads: CASSPNTGELFF. CDR3 in DNA: TGTGCCAGCAGCCCGAACACCGGGGAGCTGTTTTTT. Full variable domain (missing parts from reference TRBV11-2 and TRBJ2-2): EAGVAQSPRYKIIEKRQSVAFWCNPISGHATLYWYQQILGQGPKLLIQFQNNGVVDDSQLPKDRFSAERLKGVDSTLKIQPAKLEDSAVYLCASSPNTGELFFGEGSRLTVL.

This chain joins TRBV24-1 and TRBJ1-2; D may be TRBD1 (5 bases). V lost 4 bases and J 4 bases, leaving 12 bases between the germline ends. The CDR3 covers 14 residues. CDR1 is KGHDR, CDR2 SFDVKD, per germline. The CDR3 here is CATSDPTVIYGYTF. The CDR3 coding sequence is TGTGCCACCAGTGACCCGACAGTGATCTATGGCTACACCTTC.

This chain links TRBV28 with TRBJ1-5; 7 nucleotides align to TRBD1. The junction had 0 bases not matched to a gene; V was cut back by 6 bases and J by 4 bases. The CDR3 spans 12 residues. Germline CDR1 reads MDHEN; CDR2 reads SYDVKM. The CDR3 DNA reads TGTGCCAGCAGGGGACAGAATCAGCCCCAGCATTTT. Amino acid sequence: CASRGQNQPQHF. The complete variable domain, with remaining parts taken from reference TRBV28 and TRBJ1-5, reads DVKVTQSSRYLVKRTGEKVFLECVQDMDHENMFWYRQDPGLGLRLIYFSYDVKMKEKGDIPEGYSVSREKKERFSLILESASTNQTSMYLCASRGQNQPQHFGDGTRLSIL.

This chain's CDR3 is CASSLRQGAFF. CDR3 nucleotide sequence: TGTGCCAGCAGTTTACGACAGGGAGCTTTCTTT. The chain couples TRBV28 to TRBJ1-1; 7 bases are shared with TRBD1. Germline-derived CDR1 and CDR2 are MDHEN and SYDVKM. This CDR3 contains 11 residues. After removal of 2 bases from V and 10 bases from J, the junction contained 1 base not matched to a gene.

V usage is TRBV4-1 and J usage is TRBJ2-7; maybe TRBD1 (5 bases). Per the germline V gene, CDR1 is MGHRA and CDR2 is YSYEKL. The CDR3 sequence is 17 residues long. The V and J ends lost 1 base and 5 bases respectively, with 21 bases between them. The CDR3 is CASSQGAVPGLDNEQYF. The CDR3 coding sequence is TGCGCCAGCAGCCAAGGCGCGGTCCCAGGGCTTGACAACGAGCAGTACTTC.

V gene TRBV28 combines with J gene TRBJ2-2; 9 nucleotides line up with TRBD1. The germline gives CDR1 MDHEN, CDR2 SYDVKM. The V segment lost 6 bases and the J segment 3 bases; nucleotides outside the gene matches: 5. The CDR3 loop spans 15 amino acids. CDR3 amino acids: CASSAGTGYTGELFF. The CDR3 DNA sequence: TGTGCCAGCAGCGCCGGGACAGGGTACACCGGGGAGCTGTTTTTT.

This chain joins TRBV29-1 and TRBJ2-5; D could derive from TRBD1 or TRBD2 (5 bases each). Germline V gene data show CDR1 as SQVTM and CDR2 as ANQGSEA. The CDR3 is made up of 11 amino acids. Trimming cost V 7 bases and J 7 bases, with 13 bases left between them. CDR3 residues: CSGGGGGTQYF. The CDR3 bases are TGCAGCGGTGGGGGTGGTGGGACCCAGTACTTC.

This clone was counted a single time. The chain recombines TRBV5-4 with TRBJ2-7; the D is unclear. The germline CDR1 and CDR2 sequences are SGHNT and YYREEE (reference sequence). V was shortened by 3 bases and J by 2 bases, with 6 bases between the two germline ends. This CDR3 contains 12 residues. CDR3 sequence: CASSSPPYEQYF. CDR3 nucleotide sequence: TGTGCCAGCAGCTCACCACCCTACGAGCAGTACTTC.